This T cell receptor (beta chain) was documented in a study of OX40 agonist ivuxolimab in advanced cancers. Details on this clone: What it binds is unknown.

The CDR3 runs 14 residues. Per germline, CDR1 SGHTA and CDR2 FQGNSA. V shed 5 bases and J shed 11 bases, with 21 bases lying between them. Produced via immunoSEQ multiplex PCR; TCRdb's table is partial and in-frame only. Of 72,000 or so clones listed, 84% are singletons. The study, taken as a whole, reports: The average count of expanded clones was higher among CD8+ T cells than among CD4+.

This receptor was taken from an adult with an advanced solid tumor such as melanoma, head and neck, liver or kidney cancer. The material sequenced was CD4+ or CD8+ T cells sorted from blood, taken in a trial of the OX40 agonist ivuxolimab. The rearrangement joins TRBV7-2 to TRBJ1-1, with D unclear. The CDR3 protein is CASSLTNPTKWAFF. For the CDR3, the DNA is TGTGCCAGCAGCCTCACAAATCCGACAAAATGGGCTTTCTTT.